The 28 T cell receptor beta chains listed next were all sequenced from one sample in a study of shared T cell receptors in the human thymus. TCRdb keeps only in-frame clones here, not all; method: immunoSEQ multiplex PCR. This table holds under 850,000 clones, around 87% found once. These records were also assigned to another study, of human thymus T cells.

The sample consisted of thymocytes. These receptors all stem from a boy under three years old with a congenital heart defect.

V and J are TRBV27 and TRBJ2-6; 9 bases line up with TRBD2. V was pared by 3 bases and J by 4 bases, with 13 bases of the junction left unmatched. The CDR3 contains 19 residues. In germline, CDR1 is MNHEY, CDR2 SMNVEV (reference sequence). The CDR3 sequence is CASSLVGREGSDGANVLTF. DNA of the CDR3: TGTGCCAGCAGTTTGGTGGGGCGGGAGGGCTCGGACGGGGCCAACGTCCTGACTTTC.

The rearrangement uses TRBV11-2 and TRBJ1-2; 8 positions match TRBD1. This CDR3 is 14 amino acids long. V lost 2 bases to trimming and J lost 6 bases; unmatched junction nucleotides: 5. Germline V gene lookup returns CDR1 SGHAT and CDR2 FQNNGV. The CDR3 DNA sequence: TGTGCCAGCAGCTTAAATGGACAGGGCGATGGCTACACCTTC. It codes for CASSLNGQGDGYTF.

J is TRBJ2-1 and V is TRBV18, with 8 bases lining up with TRBD1. V lost 1 base, J lost 4 bases, and 3 bases stayed unmatched. This CDR3 has 15 residues. Germline lookup yields CDR1 KGHSH and CDR2 LQKENI. DNA for the CDR3: TGTGCCAGCTCACCACGACAGGGGAGATACAATGAGCAGTTCTTC. Its translation is CASSPRQGRYNEQFF.

The chain has TRBV5-8 and TRBJ2-7; 15 bases align to TRBD2. Germline loops: CDR1 SGHTS, CDR2 YDEGEE. Trimming took 4 bases from V and 4 from J; bases not matched to a gene: 6. The CDR3 is made up of 16 amino acids. CDR3 sequence reads: CASSREGLAGGYEQYF. Written as DNA, the CDR3 is TGTGCCAGCAGCCGAGAGGGACTAGCGGGAGGTTACGAGCAGTACTTC.

The V gene is TRBV21-1, the J gene TRBJ2-7; TRBD2, the D gene given by the table, was not confirmed from the DNA. TRBV21-1 is a pseudogene. CDR3 size: 14 residues. CDR3 nucleotides: TGTGCCAGCACCCCAGCGGGAATGAGCGACGAGCAGTACTTC. Amino acids: CASTPAGMSDEQYF.

This clone was detected once. The V call is TRBV2, the J call TRBJ2-2, with TRBD2 matching over 7 bases. The CDR3 has 15 residues. CDR1 and CDR2 from the germline V gene are SNHLY and FYNNEI. Trimming cost V 2 bases and J 1 base; bases outside gene matches: 1. CDR3 region: CASSEQRGNTGELFF. In nucleotides, the CDR3 is TGTGCCAGCAGTGAACAGCGGGGGAACACCGGGGAGCTGTTTTTT.

This sequence joins TRBV4-3 and TRBJ2-1; 7 nucleotides match TRBD2. Germline V gives CDR1 LGHNA, CDR2 YSLEER. The CDR3 is 20 residues long. After removal of 1 base from V and 4 bases from J, the junction contained 19 bases not matched to a gene. CDR3 DNA sequence: TGCGCCAGCAGCCAAGCCCCTTCGTTCGTAGAGCGGGGCTTGTACAATGAGCAGTTCTTC. This gives the protein CASSQAPSFVERGLYNEQFF.

The gene calls are TRBV28 and TRBJ2-3, with 9 positions matching TRBD2. The V gene end was trimmed by 3 bases and the J gene end by 4 bases; junction bases not matched to a gene: 2. The CDR3 length is 14 residues. CDR1 is MDHEN and CDR2 is SYDVKM in the germline V gene. In nucleotides, the CDR3 is TGTGCCAGCAGTTTTAGCGGGAGTGCAGATACGCAGTATTTT. It specifies CASSFSGSADTQYF.

The chain's CDR3 is CASSARLGGTQETQYF. The CDR3 DNA is TGTGCCAGCAGCGCGCGACTTGGCGGAACCCAAGAGACCCAGTACTTC. The chain links TRBV9 to TRBJ2-5; D is ambiguous. The V gene's germline CDR1 is SGDLS and CDR2 YYNGEE. V was trimmed by 3 bases and J by 1 base, leaving 16 bases between them. CDR3 length: 16 residues. Based on the CDR3 plus reference TRBV9 and TRBJ2-5, the full variable domain is DSGVTQTPKHLITATGQRVTLRCSPRSGDLSVYWYQQSLDQGLQFLIQYYNGEERAKGNILERFSAQQFPDLHSELNLSSLELGDSALYFCASSARLGGTQETQYFGPGTRLLVL.

This chain uses TRBV7-6 with TRBJ2-5; 7 bases are a match to TRBD2. This CDR3 is 17 amino acids long. V trimming: 7 bases; J trimming: 2 bases; junction bases outside the gene matches: 16. Germline lookup yields CDR1 SGHVS and CDR2 FNYEAQ. CDR3 sequence reads: CASNNPGVAGFQETQYF. As DNA, the CDR3 is TGTGCCAGCAACAACCCCGGGGTAGCGGGCTTTCAAGAGACCCAGTACTTC.

The chain joins TRBV10-3 to TRBJ2-3; 13 nucleotides match TRBD2. The CDR3 length is 19 residues. The trim removed 3 bases at V and 2 bases at J, leaving 11 bases unmatched. Germline values: CDR1 ENHRY, CDR2 SYGVKD. The CDR3 nucleotides read TGTGCCATCAGTGAAGCAGGGCCCGGGACTAGCGGGACCACAGATACGCAGTATTTT. Translated, it gives CAISEAGPGTSGTTDTQYF.

The chain has TRBV11-3 and TRBJ2-1; D possibly corresponds to TRBD2 (5 bases). This CDR3 contains 14 residues. Germline V CDR1 and CDR2: SGHNT, YENEEA. Between the trimmed V and J ends, which lost 5 bases and 9 bases, there was a span of 17 bases. The CDR3 DNA reads as TGTGCCAGCAGCCAGGACTCCCCCACCCCTGAGCAGTTCTTC. It specifies CASSQDSPTPEQFF. The full variable domain, completed using reference TRBV11-3 and TRBJ2-1, is EAGVVQSPRYKIIEKKQPVAFWCNPISGHNTLYWYLQNLGQGPELLIRYENEEAVDDSQLPKDRFSAERLKGVDSTLKIQPAELGDSAVYLCASSQDSPTPEQFFGPGTRLTVL.

The chain couples TRBV5-1 to TRBJ1-1, with TRBD1 as a possible D gene (6 bases). Trimming stripped 5 bases from V and 1 base from J, with 6 bases between. Germline values: CDR1 SGHRS, CDR2 YFSETQ. CDR3 length: 12 residues. The CDR3 loop is CASRQGNTEAFF. For the CDR3, the DNA is TGCGCCAGCAGACAGGGGAACACTGAAGCTTTCTTT. Full variable domain (rest looked up from reference TRBV5-1 and TRBJ1-1): KAGVTQTPRYLIKTRGQQVTLSCSPISGHRSVSWYQQTPGQGLQFLFEYFSETQRNKGNFPGRFSGRQFSNSRSEMNVSTLELGDSALYLCASRQGNTEAFFGQGTRLTVV.

V and J are TRBV4-1 and TRBJ2-5; D perhaps matches TRBD1 (6 bases). CDR1 is MGHRA, CDR2 YSYEKL, per germline. V was pared by 1 base and J by 7 bases, with 13 bases between. There are 14 residues in the CDR3. CDR3 nucleotide sequence: TGCGCCAGCAGCCAAGTGGGGGCAGATGGGACCCAGTACTTC. Protein sequence: CASSQVGADGTQYF.

The chain recombines TRBV5-1 with TRBJ1-2; 9 bases are a match to TRBD1. CDR1 SGHRS and CDR2 YFSETQ come from the germline V gene. CDR3 size: 15 residues. V dropped 3 bases and J dropped 4; count of bases not matched to a gene: 7. In DNA form, the CDR3 reads TGCGCCAGCAGCTCCACAGGGGGCCCACTCTATGGCTACACCTTC. It codes for CASSSTGGPLYGYTF.

This chain connects TRBV6-5 to TRBJ2-7; 13 positions agree with TRBD2. V was pared by 6 bases and J by 2 bases, with 4 bases of the junction left unmatched. This CDR3 region has 15 residues. Germline V CDR1 and CDR2: MNHEY, SVGAGI. The CDR3, as DNA: TGTGCCAGCAGAACCGGGACTAGCGGGGCCTACGAGCAGTACTTC. Encoded protein: CASRTGTSGAYEQYF.

On this clone: Germline and junction disagree at one end, which may indicate a read error. V is TRBV11-2 and J is TRBJ1-2, with 9 bases aligning to TRBD1. Germline CDR1 reads SGHAT; CDR2 reads FQNNGV. The CDR3 totals 13 residues. Here the CDR3 DNA reads TGTGCCAGCAGCCGGTCGGGGACAGGGAGGGAGGCATTC. Its protein product is CASSRSGTGREAF.

This clone was recorded a few times. The chain combines TRBV29-1 with TRBJ2-7, with 9 bases lining up with TRBD2. This CDR3 is built from 13 residues. Germline CDR1 and CDR2: SQVTM and ANQGSEA. V lost 1 base, J lost 6 bases, and 4 bases stayed unmatched. The CDR3 sequence is CSVEGSGSSEQYF. CDR3 DNA sequence: TGCAGCGTTGAAGGTAGCGGGAGCTCCGAGCAGTACTTC.

This rearrangement joins TRBV6-6 to TRBJ1-4, with 9 nucleotides matching TRBD1. CDR3 length: 14 amino acids. The germline CDR1 and CDR2 sequences are MNHNY and SVGAGI (reference sequence). The trim removed 7 bases at V and 3 bases at J, leaving 3 bases unmatched. CDR3 sequence: CASTGDRANEKLFF. The DNA of the CDR3 is TGTGCCAGCACCGGGGACAGGGCTAATGAAAAACTGTTTTTT.

The genes are TRBV5-6 and TRBJ2-7; TRBD1 agrees at 8 bases. CDR3 length: 15 amino acids. The germline gives CDR1 SGHDT, CDR2 YYEEEE. The trim removed 4 bases at V and 3 bases at J, leaving 9 bases unmatched. The CDR3 region is CASSGQTGALYEQYF. In nucleotides, the CDR3 is TGTGCCAGCAGCGGGCAGACAGGGGCACTCTACGAGCAGTACTTC.

V usage is TRBV10-3 and J usage is TRBJ2-5, with 10 bases that match TRBD1. The germline V gene has CDR1 ENHRY and CDR2 SYGVKD. V gave up 4 bases and J gave up 3 bases; unmatched junction bases: 5. This CDR3 has 15 residues. The CDR3: CAISAGTGVEETQYF. DNA for the CDR3: TGTGCCATCAGTGCCGGGACAGGGGTCGAAGAGACCCAGTACTTC.

V gene TRBV5-6 combines with J gene TRBJ1-3; possibly TRBD1 for D (5 bases). CDR3 length: 18 amino acids. Germline V CDR1 and CDR2: SGHDT, YYEEEE. Trimming shortened V by 4 bases and J by 0 bases, and 20 bases separated the two germline ends. CDR3 in DNA: TGTGCCAGCAGCCTGTGGGGCAGCTCAATTCCCTCTGGAAACACCATATATTTT. Its protein is CASSLWGSSIPSGNTIYF. Based on the CDR3 plus reference TRBV5-6 and TRBJ1-3, the full variable domain is DAGVTQSPTHLIKTRGQQVTLRCSPKSGHDTVSWYQQALGQGPQFIFQYYEEEERQRGNFPDRFSGHQFPNYSSELNVNALLLGDSALYLCASSLWGSSIPSGNTIYFGEGSWLTVV.

This chain joins TRBV28 and TRBJ2-1; 9 bases are shared with TRBD1. The CDR3 covers 13 residues. V trimming: 6 bases; J trimming: 6 bases; junction bases outside the gene matches: 3. The V gene's germline CDR1 is MDHEN and CDR2 SYDVKM. This chain's CDR3 is CASSGTGSNEQFF. CDR3 nucleotides: TGTGCCAGCAGCGGGACAGGGAGCAATGAGCAGTTCTTC. Variable domain in full (rest from reference TRBV28 and TRBJ2-1): DVKVTQSSRYLVKRTGEKVFLECVQDMDHENMFWYRQDPGLGLRLIYFSYDVKMKEKGDIPEGYSVSREKKERFSLILESASTNQTSMYLCASSGTGSNEQFFGPGTRLTVL.

The chain carries TRBV25-1 and TRBJ2-2; tentative D call: TRBD2 (5 bases). The CDR3 is made up of 16 amino acids. V was cut by 5 bases and J by 4 bases, with 17 bases left in between. CDR1 is MGHDK and CDR2 is SYGVNS in the germline V gene. This chain's CDR3 is CASSPSRALGTGELFF. DNA of the CDR3: TGTGCCAGCAGTCCTTCGAGGGCTCTAGGCACCGGGGAGCTGTTTTTT. Full variable domain (missing parts from reference TRBV25-1 and TRBJ2-2): EADIYQTPRYLVIGTGKKITLECSQTMGHDKMYWYQQDPGMELHLIHYSYGVNSTEKGDLSSESTVSRIRTEHFPLTLESARPSHTSQYLCASSPSRALGTGELFFGEGSRLTVL.

The chain has TRBV5-6 and TRBJ2-1; 7 bases fit TRBD2. In germline, CDR1 is SGHDT, CDR2 YYEEEE. The trim removed 3 bases at V and 10 bases at J, leaving 13 bases unmatched. The CDR3 runs to 15 residues. CDR3 sequence (DNA): TGTGCCAGCAGCTCGAGCGGGAAAACGTGGGACGAGCAGTTCTTC. It is translated as CASSSSGKTWDEQFF.

This chain connects TRBV20-1 to TRBJ1-2; D unclear. There are 11 residues in the CDR3. Deletions cut 0 bases from V and 10 bases from J, with 9 bases between. In germline, CDR1 is DFQATT, CDR2 SNEGSKA (reference sequence). The DNA for the CDR3 is TGCAGTGCTAGAGATCCCAATGTCTACACCTTC. Residues: CSARDPNVYTF.

The chain has TRBV27 and TRBJ2-3; D might be TRBD2 (5 bases). The germline CDR1 and CDR2 sequences are MNHEY and SMNVEV (reference sequence). V was clipped by 0 bases and J by 5 bases, with 24 bases between them. This CDR3 region has 19 residues. This CDR3 reads CASSLSGHTRSHTRDTQYF. DNA for the CDR3: TGTGCCAGCAGTTTATCGGGCCATACTAGGTCCCACACAAGAGATACGCAGTATTTT.

V is TRBV30 and J is TRBJ2-7; 8 positions agree with TRBD2. Germline V CDR1 and CDR2: GTSNPN, SVGIG (reference sequence). With V trimmed by 2 bases and J by 7 bases, 10 bases remained unmatched. This CDR3 has 14 amino acids. In DNA form, the CDR3 reads TGTGCCTGGAGTCCTTTTCCGGGACTAGGGGAGCAGTACTTC. Amino acids: CAWSPFPGLGEQYF.